The rows below give T cell receptor beta chains drawn from one sample of a study of T cell changes during pregnancy in multiple sclerosis. The assay was immunoSEQ multiplex PCR, and TCRdb's table has in-frame clones only and misses some. There are about 51,000 clones in the sample; about 92% occur only once, and approximately 0.72% lies in the top ten. Material: CD4+ T cells from peripheral blood mononuclear cells, obtained in the third trimester of pregnancy. Every receptor here comes from a female donor with multiple sclerosis, enrolled in a pregnancy study. The CDR3 runs from the conserved cysteine through the conserved F or W. Each record gives: clone size, V gene, J gene, D gene, CDR3 DNA, CDR3 protein. D genes are given only for firm matches. Clone size is given for some rows only: seen once, a few or many times, or a class if the clone is expanded.

NA	TRBV14	TRBJ2-7	NA	TGTGCCAGCAGCCGAGGGGGATTAACCTACGAGCAGTACTTC	CASSRGGLTYEQYF
NA	TRBV2	TRBJ2-1	TRBD2	TGTGCCAGCAGTGAAGAGACTGTCAGGGGACTAGCGGGAGGGGACGATGAGCAGTTCTTC	CASSEETVRGLAGGDDEQFF
NA	TRBV7-9	TRBJ1-1	NA	TGTGCCAGCAGCTTAGAGGGCGGGTGGACTGAAGCTTTCTTT	CASSLEGGWTEAFF
once	TRBV9	TRBJ1-4	TRBD1	TGTGCCAGCAGCCCGGGGACAGGGACCACTAATGAAAAACTGTTTTTT	CASSPGTGTTNEKLFF
NA	TRBV18	TRBJ2-5	TRBD1	TGTGCCAGCTCACCATCGGCCAGGGGGCAAGACCAGTACTTC	CASSPSARGQDQYF
NA	TRBV28	TRBJ1-1	NA	TGTGCCAGCAGACTAATCCCCATGAACACTGAAGCTTTCTTT	CASRLIPMNTEAFF
NA	TRBV28	TRBJ2-7	TRBD2	TGTGCCAGCAGTCCTCACACTAGCGGGAGTTGGGGCGAGCAGTACTTC	CASSPHTSGSWGEQYF
NA	TRBV18	TRBJ1-4	TRBD1	TGTGCCAGCTCACCAACACCCTACCGGGACAGGGGATCAACTAATGAAAAACTGTTTTTT	CASSPTPYRDRGSTNEKLFF
once	TRBV7-9	TRBJ1-4	TRBD1	TGTGCCAGCAGCTTCATACAGGGGTTCACAACTAATGAAAAACTGTTTTTT	CASSFIQGFTTNEKLFF
NA	TRBV28	TRBJ2-4	TRBD1	TGTGCCAGCAGTTTATGGGGGACAGGTAAAAACATTCAGTACTTC	CASSLWGTGKNIQYF
NA	TRBV7-7	TRBJ1-2	TRBD1	TGTGCTAGATTCAGGGGGGCTTATATTTCTGGCTACACCTTC	CARFRGAYISGYTF
once	TRBV4-2	TRBJ1-3	TRBD1	TGTGCCAGCAGCCAAGATCGTCCGGGGAAGGGGGCTGCGGACACCATATATTTT	CASSQDRPGKGAADTIYF
NA	TRBV7-2	TRBJ2-1	TRBD2	TGTGCCAGCAGCTTCAGCGGGAGGGCCGCTGAGCAGTTCTTC	CASSFSGRAAEQFF
NA	TRBV7-2	TRBJ1-4	TRBD1	TGTGCCAGCAGCCTCGGACAGGGAGAAGAAAAACTGTTTTTT	CASSLGQGEEKLFF
NA	TRBV5-1	TRBJ2-1	NA	TGCGCCACCACCCGGGTTTCCGGAACGAATGAGCAGTTCTTC	CATTRVSGTNEQFF
once	TRBV19	TRBJ2-1	TRBD2	TGTGCCAGGCAGACAGGGGTGGGTTTGAGCGGGAGGGCCAGATTTTACAATGAGCAGTTCTTC	CARQTGVGLSGRARFYNEQFF
NA	TRBV7-8	TRBJ1-4	TRBD1	TGTGCCAGCAGCTTAGCACATCTGGACAGGGGGCGAAAGGAAAAACTGTTTTTT	CASSLAHLDRGRKEKLFF
NA	TRBV5-4	TRBJ2-5	NA	TGTGCCAGCAACCCTCGACCATTTAAGGGAGAAGAGACCCAGTACTTC	CASNPRPFKGEETQYF
NA	TRBV5-1	TRBJ2-7	NA	TGCGCCAGCAAGCTTGAATGGCAGGGCGAGCAGTACTTC	CASKLEWQGEQYF
NA	TRBV5-1	TRBJ2-6	NA	TGCGCCAGCAGCTTGTGGCAGGGTATGGGCTCTGGGGCCAACGTCCTGACTTTC	CASSLWQGMGSGANVLTF
NA	TRBV5-6	TRBJ2-7	TRBD2	TGTGCCAGCAGCCTCTGGACTAGCGGGAACTACGAGCAGTACTTC	CASSLWTSGNYEQYF
NA	TRBV5-4	TRBJ1-3	TRBD1	TGTGCCAGCAGCTTGGGACAGGGATCACTCTCTGGAAACACCATATATTTT	CASSLGQGSLSGNTIYF
NA	TRBV19	TRBJ2-1	TRBD1	TGTGCCAGTAGTATAGATCCGGGACAGGGGGTCAATGAGCAGTTCTTC	CASSIDPGQGVNEQFF
NA	TRBV7-2	TRBJ1-5	NA	TGTGCCAGCAGCTTAGTTACAGGGCCTCGGGGCAATCAGCCCCAGCATTTT	CASSLVTGPRGNQPQHF
once	TRBV18	TRBJ2-5	TRBD2	TGTGCCAGCACCCCCCGCGGGAGGGAAGAGACCCAGTACTTC	CASTPRGREETQYF
few	TRBV28	TRBJ1-2	NA	TGTGCCAGCAGTTCAGGGGTTTACGGCTACACCTTC	CASSSGVYGYTF
NA	TRBV5-1	TRBJ2-3	TRBD1	TGCGCCAGCAGCTCCAGACAGGGTCCTGCAGATACGCAGTATTTT	CASSSRQGPADTQYF
few	TRBV28	TRBJ2-1	TRBD2	TGTGCCAGCACGGAACTAGCGGGAGCAGTGGGTGAGCAGTTCTTC	CASTELAGAVGEQFF
once	TRBV7-9	TRBJ2-7	TRBD2	TGTGCCAGCAGCTTAGATAGCGGGGGCTACGAGCAGTACTTC	CASSLDSGGYEQYF
NA	TRBV15	TRBJ2-5	NA	TGTGCCACCAGCAGAGATGGCCAGACCCAGTACTTC	CATSRDGQTQYF
NA	TRBV6-1	TRBJ1-1	TRBD1	TGTGCCAGCAGTGAGGCAAATAGGGGGCGTCGGGCCACTGAAGCTTTCTTT	CASSEANRGRRATEAFF
NA	TRBV5-1	TRBJ2-2	NA	TGCGCCAGCAGCTTACAGGGACAAACGAACACCGGGGAGCTGTTTTTT	CASSLQGQTNTGELFF
NA	TRBV7-6	TRBJ2-7	NA	TGTGCCAGCAGCTCCTTCGGGGACGAGCAGTACTTC	CASSSFGDEQYF
NA	TRBV28	TRBJ2-3	NA	TGTGCCTCCTACAGGGCGGTCAGAGGGACCACAGATACGCAGTATTTT	CASYRAVRGTTDTQYF
once	TRBV11-2	TRBJ2-7	TRBD1	TGTGCCAGCAGCTTAGACTGGACAGGGTTCTACGAGCAGTACTTC	CASSLDWTGFYEQYF
NA	TRBV28	TRBJ2-5	NA	TGTGCCAGCAGTTTGCGGCTTTCAATTGGAGAGACCCAGTACTTC	CASSLRLSIGETQYF
NA	TRBV5-1	TRBJ2-7	TRBD2	TGCGCCAGCAGCTGGACTAGCGGGAGTTACGAGCAGTACTTC	CASSWTSGSYEQYF
NA	TRBV11-3	TRBJ2-5	TRBD1	TGTGCCAGCAGCCCGACAGGGATAGAGACCCAGTACTTC	CASSPTGIETQYF
NA	TRBV6-5	TRBJ2-7	TRBD1	TGTGCCAGCAGCCCCGCACAGGGGTGGCACGAGCAGTACTTC	CASSPAQGWHEQYF
NA	TRBV9	TRBJ2-1	NA	TGTGCCAGCAGCGATGCCAGAGGTTTCTACAATGAGCAGTTCTTC	CASSDARGFYNEQFF
once	TRBV18	TRBJ1-2	NA	TGTGCCAGCTCACCATGGATGGAGGGCGGCTATGGCTACACCTTC	CASSPWMEGGYGYTF
once	TRBV11-2	TRBJ2-7	NA	TGTGCCAGCAGCTTAGTTTCAGTCCTGGACGAGCAGTACTTC	CASSLVSVLDEQYF
NA	TRBV6-5	TRBJ2-1	TRBD2	TGTGCCAGCAGTTACGCGGGACTAGCGGGTCCCAATGAGCAGTTCTTC	CASSYAGLAGPNEQFF
NA	TRBV28	TRBJ2-3	NA	TGTGCCAGCACTCAACCGGGACTCTACACAGATACGCAGTATTTT	CASTQPGLYTDTQYF
NA	TRBV7-2	TRBJ2-5	NA	TGTGCCAGCAGCTTAGGAGGACTCGGAGGAGAGACCCAGTACTTC	CASSLGGLGGETQYF
NA	TRBV5-8	TRBJ1-4	NA	TGTGCCAGCAGCAGTCGAAACTTACAGGAAAAACTGTTTTTT	CASSSRNLQEKLFF
once	TRBV28	TRBJ2-7	NA	TGTGCCAGCAGCCCGACAGGGGAGGGGCAGTACTTC	CASSPTGEGQYF
NA	TRBV4-3	TRBJ2-1	NA	TGCGCCAGCAGCCAAGACCATGGGAGACCCTACAATGAGCAGTTCTTC	CASSQDHGRPYNEQFF
NA	TRBV19	TRBJ2-2	TRBD1	TGTGCCAGTACCCGGACAGGGGGAAACACCGGGGAGCTGTTTTTT	CASTRTGGNTGELFF
NA	TRBV15	TRBJ1-2	NA	TGTGCCACCAGCATGGATTACAAGCCGCGAAGGGCGCGGGATGGCTACACCTTC	CATSMDYKPRRARDGYTF
once	TRBV25-1	TRBJ2-7	TRBD2	TGTGCCAGCAGTGATAGCGGGATAACCTACGAGCAGTACTTC	CASSDSGITYEQYF
NA	TRBV6-1	TRBJ1-4	TRBD1	TGTGCCAGCAGTGTGGGAGAGGGACAGATTAATGAAAAACTGTTTTTT	CASSVGEGQINEKLFF
NA	TRBV7-8	TRBJ2-7	TRBD2	TGTGCCAGCAGCGGGCGGGAGGGCGGGAGGTTTTCCTACGAGCAGTACTTC	CASSGREGGRFSYEQYF
NA	TRBV5-8	TRBJ2-1	NA	TGTGCCAGCAGCTTTGGATCCACTAGTCGGGATGAGCAGTTCTTC	CASSFGSTSRDEQFF